This T cell receptor beta chain was sequenced during a study of neurological immune-mediated disorders (dated by TCRdb to about 2019). At the level of the whole study: Among the approximately 35 multiple sclerosis patients, roughly 31 had relapsing-remitting MS and 3 had secondary progressive MS. Alongside PBMC samples, the set of some 98 TCR-beta libraries contained longitudinal samples, technical triplicates, and paired CD4+ and CD8+ T-cell subsets that had been sorted. The study compared peripheral blood TCR-beta repertoires of HTLV-I-associated myelopathy (HAM/TSP) patients, multiple sclerosis patients and healthy controls using UMI-based sequencing. The cohort comprised 68 subjects: about 14 HAM/TSP patients, 34 multiple sclerosis patients and around 20 healthy controls. General study outcomes and caveats: The MS cluster showed no association with clinical or MRI features, and the authors stated that larger cohorts are needed. No identical CDR3 amino acid sequences were shared among expanded clones across subjects, suggesting private TCR-beta repertoires in all groups. In a phylogenetic analysis, the repertoires of 18 out of 34 MS patients fell into a single cluster of related CDR3 sequences, pointing to a possible signature at the repertoire level. TCR clonal expansion was highest in HAM/TSP patients and lowest in MS patients, with MS patients falling below even healthy controls.

V sheds 1 base and J sheds 0 bases, leaving 7 bases between their ends. The CDR3 holds 15 amino acids from the cysteine to the phenylalanine. Solely the CDR3 DNA is kept, with 45 bases framed from the first base. From the germline V gene, CDR1 is SGHTA and CDR2 is FQGNSA. cDNA was synthesized by template-switch 5'RACE using a primer carrying a 10-nucleotide random unique molecular identifier by which each TCR transcript was tagged. Every sequencing run covered 15-18 subjects and yielded more than 180 million TCR-beta sequences. The RNeasy kit was used for extraction of total RNA. Using the KAPA Real-time Library Amplification kit, TCR-beta VDJ regions were amplified with primers for the TCR constant region and the 5'RACE anchor. A first PCR added sample indexes and Illumina adaptors, and a second PCR then raised library yield. After purification with Ampure beads, the TCR product of roughly 650 bp was size-selected on a 2% E-gel SizeSelection system. Before pooling, library quality was assessed on a Bioanalyzer, concentration was determined with Qubit, and library quantification was performed with the Kapa Library Quantification kit. An Illumina HiSeq 2500 sequenced the libraries paired-end 2 x 150 bp. To increase sequence diversity, roughly 23-30% phiX was spiked into each library pool. For the original study's pipeline: Quality-filtered reads were processed with the UMI-based MiGEC pipeline, and over 90% of raw TCR sequences were removed by the MiGEC pipeline during error correction. VDJ genes were aligned to IMGT germline references, and each clonotype was defined by a unique CDR3 amino acid sequence together with V-J genes. Clonal expansion, Shannon diversity and CDR3 relatedness (CalcPairwiseDistances, ClusterSamples) were evaluated with VDJtools, and phylogenetic trees were built with CLCbio workbench. Expanded clones were defined as having at least 8 unique UMIs, based on coefficient-of-variation modelling across technical triplicates. Clones were called with MiXCR by TCRdb after fastp trimmed the public reads at Q25, and only in-frame beta chains were retained. Rows merge per CDR3 protein into single entries with the most common DNA and genes. TCRdb, not the original authors, processed these V and J calls. Present in this sample are some 60,000 distinct CDR3 sequences, about 3.7% of which were seen just once. 2.2% of the sample lies in the top ten.

Libraries from unsorted PBMCs were made from 2 million PBMCs kept in RNAlater at -80 degrees C until RNA extraction. The multiple sclerosis patients were enrolled in a US clinical protocol that used magnetic resonance imaging to evaluate disease progression. PBMCs were separated from peripheral blood using Ficoll-Hypaque density gradient centrifugation and then cryopreserved in liquid nitrogen. This clonotype was found many times. Its target antigen remains unknown. Qualities for individual bases were not recorded, and no much larger clone is one base off. The sequence came from a woman aged 45-65 years with multiple sclerosis. The chain was built from TRBV7-2 and TRBJ2-4, with the D gene uncertain. The source material was PBMCs. The DNA reads TGTGCCAGCAGCTTAGAAGTCAGAGCCAAAAACATTCAGTACTTC. This translates into CASSLEVRAKNIQYF.